This entry lists 17 T cell receptor beta chains sequenced from one sample in a study of brain T cells in children with intractable seizures. This table comes from immunoSEQ multiplex PCR, and its TCRdb copy is limited to in-frame clones, with some not included. This repertoire shows roughly 69,000 clones, about 96% found once; its top ten account for more than 0.35%. The sample was peripheral blood, taken at surgery. All receptors come from a boy less than two years old with focal cortical dysplasia and intractable seizures.

V gene TRBV5-4 combines with J gene TRBJ1-2; weak D call: TRBD1 (6 bases). The V end lost 1 base, the J end lost 1 base, and 8 bases lay between the germline ends. The CDR3 sequence is 14 residues long. CDR1 and CDR2 from the germline V gene are SGHNT and YYREEE (reference sequence). In DNA form, the CDR3 reads TGTGCCAGCAGCTTGAGGACAGTTAACTATGGCTACACCTTC. Translating it yields CASSLRTVNYGYTF.

This rearrangement joins TRBV5-1 to TRBJ2-1, with TRBD2 matching 13 bases. V gave up 3 bases and J gave up 4 bases; unmatched junction bases: 7. Germline V gene sequence: CDR1 SGHRS, CDR2 YFSETQ. The CDR3 is made up of 17 amino acids. The CDR3 loop reads CASSSGGLAGVYNEQFF. The CDR3 DNA follows: TGCGCCAGCAGCTCTGGCGGACTAGCGGGGGTTTACAATGAGCAGTTCTTC.

The chain has TRBV3-1 (or the pseudogene TRBV3-2) and TRBJ1-2; perhaps TRBD1 as D (6 bases). This CDR3 is 15 amino acids long. Trimming took 1 base from V and 1 from J, leaving 10 bases between them. Germline CDR1 is LGHDT and CDR2 is YNNKEL (reference sequence). The DNA for the CDR3 is TGTGCCAGCAGCCAAGGTTACAGGGTTAACTATGGCTACACCTTC. Translated, it gives CASSQGYRVNYGYTF.

The chain links TRBV2 to TRBJ2-5; D ambiguous. Per germline, CDR1 SNHLY and CDR2 FYNNEI. CDR3 length equals 12 residues. V lost 5 bases to trimming and J lost 2 bases, with 6 bases between them. CDR3 residues: CASSPYQETQYF. The CDR3 nucleotides are TGTGCCAGCAGTCCGTATCAAGAGACCCAGTACTTC.

This sequence joins TRBV20-1 and TRBJ2-5; 7 bases agree with TRBD1. The V gene's germline CDR1 is DFQATT and CDR2 SNEGSKA (reference sequence). Trimming at V came to 7 bases and at J to 5 bases, leaving 4 bases not matched to a gene. The CDR3 has 11 amino acids. CDR3 DNA sequence: TGCAGTGTACAGGGGACGGAGACCCAGTACTTC. Protein product: CSVQGTETQYF.

V gene TRBV7-2 combines with J gene TRBJ2-3; D is ambiguous. V lost 1 base and J lost 2, with 10 bases in between. The CDR3 is 15 amino acids. Germline V lookup: CDR1 SGHTA, CDR2 FQGNSA. Here the CDR3 DNA reads TGTGCCAGCAGCTTAGTATCCGCAAACACAGATACGCAGTATTTT. This encodes CASSLVSANTDTQYF.

The rearrangement joins TRBV4-1 to TRBJ2-1, with 7 bases that match TRBD2. J gave up 5 bases and V 1 base, and 14 bases lay outside the gene matches. The CDR3 has 18 residues. Germline values: CDR1 MGHRA, CDR2 YSYEKL. The CDR3 nucleotides are TGCGCCAGCAGCCAAGGGAGATACGGGGCGGGAGTCGACAATGAGCAGTTCTTC. Translated, it gives CASSQGRYGAGVDNEQFF.

The rearrangement joins TRBV10-3 to TRBJ2-2, with D unclear. CDR3 length: 14 residues. Germline CDR1 is ENHRY and CDR2 is SYGVKD. The germline V and J ends were trimmed by 6 bases and 3 bases, with 11 bases remaining between them. CDR3 region: CAISWQEDTGELFF. In DNA, the CDR3 is TGTGCCATCAGCTGGCAAGAGGACACCGGGGAGCTGTTTTTT.

The genes are TRBV12-5 and TRBJ1-1; a weak D match, TRBD1 (5 bases). Germline lookup yields CDR1 LGHNT and CDR2 FRNRAP. The V gene lost 0 bases and the J gene lost 4 bases, with 18 bases spanning the gap. This CDR3 spans 17 amino acids. CDR3 nucleotides: TGTGCTAGTGGTTTGGTCCCCCAAGGCAGGGAACGCACTGAAGCTTTCTTT. This sequence encodes CASGLVPQGRERTEAFF. The complete variable domain, with remaining parts taken from reference TRBV12-5 and TRBJ1-1, reads DARVTQTPRHKVTEMGQEVTMRCQPILGHNTVFWYRQTMMQGLELLAYFRNRAPLDDSGMPKDRFSAEMPDATLATLKIQPSEPRDSAVYFCASGLVPQGRERTEAFFGQGTRLTVV.

The chain links TRBV11-2 to TRBJ2-7; weak D call: TRBD1 (5 bases). The ends were cut back, 1 base at V and 7 bases at J, with 23 bases in the middle. This CDR3 is 17 amino acids long. Germline CDR1 reads SGHAT; CDR2 reads FQNNGV. The CDR3 DNA follows: TGTGCCAGCAGCTTAGGCGACAGAAACATAATCTTAAGGGAGCAGTACTTC. Its protein is CASSLGDRNIILREQYF.

The CDR3 region is CASSILAGGNEQFF. The CDR3 nucleotides read TGTGCCAGTAGTATACTAGCGGGAGGCAATGAGCAGTTCTTC. The genes are TRBV19 and TRBJ2-1, with 11 bases identical to TRBD2. Germline V CDR1 and CDR2: LNHDA, SQIVND (reference sequence). The CDR3 loop spans 14 amino acids. The V and J ends lost 2 bases and 6 bases, in that order; junction bases with no gene match: 0.

The chain uses TRBV19 and TRBJ1-1; TRBD1 aligns across 7 bases. In germline, CDR1 is LNHDA, CDR2 SQIVND (reference sequence). The V gene end was trimmed by 5 bases and the J gene end by 8 bases; junction bases not matched to a gene: 8. This CDR3 is built from 13 residues. Here the CDR3 reads CASSPQGWKEAFF. CDR3 in DNA: TGTGCCAGTAGTCCACAGGGGTGGAAGGAAGCTTTCTTT.

The V call is TRBV4-3, the J call TRBJ2-1; 10 nucleotides match TRBD2. The CDR3 is 20 amino acids. After removal of 3 bases from V and 0 bases from J, the junction contained 14 bases not matched to a gene. Germline lookup yields CDR1 LGHNA and CDR2 YSLEER. CDR3: CASSQTPALAGISSYNEQFF. Here the CDR3 DNA reads TGCGCCAGCAGCCAGACCCCGGCACTAGCGGGAATTAGCTCCTACAATGAGCAGTTCTTC.

The V call is TRBV27, the J call TRBJ2-1; tentative D call: TRBD2 (6 bases). Between the trimmed V and J ends, which lost 7 bases and 6 bases, there was a span of 16 bases. From germline, CDR1 is MNHEY and CDR2 SMNVEV (reference sequence). The CDR3 runs to 14 residues. The CDR3 nucleotides read TGTGCCAGCATGGAATACTCGGGGGTCAATGAGCAGTTCTTC. Residues: CASMEYSGVNEQFF.

This clone was counted a single time. The chain joins TRBV7-2 to TRBJ1-1, with D unresolved. V was shortened by 5 bases and J by 0 bases, with 10 bases between the two germline ends. CDR1 is SGHTA and CDR2 is FQGNSA in the germline V gene. This CDR3 spans 14 amino acids. The CDR3 bases are TGTGCCAGCAGCCCGAGAGGTTTGAACACTGAAGCTTTCTTT. Translation gives CASSPRGLNTEAFF.

This chain links TRBV19 with TRBJ1-2, with TRBD1 as a possible D gene (5 bases). The CDR3 length is 12 residues. Trimming left V 3 bases short and J 7 bases short, with 9 bases between. Germline CDR1 reads LNHDA; CDR2 reads SQIVND (reference sequence). CDR3 in amino acids: CASSIPGLGYTF. The CDR3 nucleotides are TGTGCCAGTAGTATTCCAGGGCTTGGCTACACCTTC.

The V gene is TRBV11-3, the J gene TRBJ1-3; D uncertain. Germline loops: CDR1 SGHNT, CDR2 YENEEA. The CDR3 length is 19 residues. The V gene lost 2 bases and the J gene lost 4 bases, with 24 bases spanning the gap. The CDR3: CASSLKEAIQVPGGNTIYF. CDR3 coding DNA: TGTGCCAGCAGCTTAAAGGAGGCTATTCAGGTGCCGGGGGGAAACACCATATATTTT.